Included here is one TCR beta chain sequence, with context. What it binds is unknown. The sample comes from a study of T cells in Graves' hyperthyroidism and ophthalmopathy. Whole-study findings and limits: Ophthalmopathy prediction by the model preceded onset by a median about 6.3 months. Blood also carried most thyroid clonotypes expanded above 0.001. Ophthalmopathy and stable hyperthyroidism were told apart by a 13 V-J model.

This CDR3 has 15 amino acids. Per the germline V gene, CDR1 is SQVTM and CDR2 is ANQGSEA. Trimming removed 2 bases from V and 2 bases from J; junction bases left unmatched: 9. The source material, RNA transcripts, was used to amplify TCR beta CDR3 regions. An initial round of RT-PCR targeting the TCR CDR3 relied on the HTBI primer set. TCRdb ran MiXCR on the multiplex PCR reads and lists one entry per CDR3 protein. The data show about 510,000 distinct CDR3 sequences, about 45% seen once. The sequencing input was peripheral blood or thyroid tissue (not recorded which). The J gene is TRBJ2-7, the V gene TRBV29-1; TRBD2 aligns across 7 bases. The TCR comes from an adult woman with Graves' disease, either hyperthyroidism or ophthalmopathy (not recorded which). CDR3 region: CSVESVEGGAYEQYF. In nucleotides, the CDR3 is TGCAGCGTTGAATCCGTGGAGGGAGGGGCCTACGAGCAGTACTTC.